This TCR beta chain was observed in a study of cytotoxic CD8 clonotypes in ibrutinib-treated CLL. On the study more broadly: For this cohort, patients were some eleven relapsed/refractory and about 14 treatment-naive, while fewer than 18 were IGHV unmutated. Response samples were obtained once patients had received a median 12 months of treatment, range 6 to 36. Study-wide findings and caveats: Few clonotypes were public, and these shrank or held steady under treatment. Clonality was higher at ibrutinib response and returned toward baseline at progression.

About this clone itself: Its antigen remains unknown.

This CDR3 is built from 16 residues. V was trimmed by 5 bases and J by 6 bases, leaving 20 bases between them. Germline CDR1 is LNHDA and CDR2 is SQIVND (reference sequence). Generated by immunoSEQ multiplex PCR, the TCRdb table keeps only in-frame clones and is missing some. The repertoire holds roughly 200,000 clones, with roughly 73% as singletons. The genes are TRBV19 and TRBJ1-5; a possible D gene is TRBD1 (6 bases). The sample was PBMCs, taken after 12 months of ibrutinib treatment. The receptor comes from a human donor with chronic lymphocytic leukemia. CDR3 amino acids: CASSSLGQLNSQPQHF. CDR3 DNA sequence: TGTGCCAGTAGTTCCCTTGGACAGCTCAATAGTCAGCCCCAGCATTTT.